This T cell receptor beta chain came from a study of neurological immune-mediated disorders. The table lists this clonotype with many counts. Germline V gives CDR1 DFQATT, CDR2 SNEGSKA (reference sequence). With 5 bases clipped from V and 5 bases from J, the junction kept 11 bases outside the gene matches. The CDR3 is made up of 15 amino acids. TCRdb reprocessed the 5' RACE reads via MiXCR and lists one record per CDR3 protein. In the table there are 71,000 or so distinct CDR3 sequences, roughly 4.8% of which are singletons. The TCR was taken from a woman aged 25-40 years with multiple sclerosis. Sequences were obtained from PBMCs. The chain carries TRBV20-1 and TRBJ2-7; 11 bases are shared with TRBD2. The CDR3 DNA is TGCAGTGCTCCCGAAACTAGCGGGAGAATCGACGAGCAGTACTTC. Translating it yields CSAPETSGRIDEQYF.